This TCR beta chain originates from a study of regulatory T cells in long-lasting Graves disease. General study findings and limits: Among samples with persistent disease, TRBV28, TRBJ1-2 and TRBJ2-5 were favored.

Arm-PCR of CDR3 regions with iRepertoire HTBI primers generated TCR beta libraries. TCRdb used MiXCR to reprocess the multiplex PCR reads, holding one entry per CDR3 protein. The sample consists of 520,000 or so distinct CDR3 sequences, around 12% of them appearing once. The time point was: newly diagnosed GD, antithyroid drugs for less than 3 months. PBMC-extracted RNA yielded the TCR library. Points on this clonotype: Its cognate antigen is unknown. A read error may be the cause here, since a much bigger clone is one base away.

Trimming pared 0 bases from V and 0 bases from J, leaving 10 bases between. The length of the CDR3 is 16 residues. Germline CDR1 is SGHDT and CDR2 is YYEEEE. The same data also went into a second study, on T cells in Graves' hyperthyroidism and ophthalmopathy. Per that paper: Blood held most thyroid clonotypes expanded above 0.001 frequency.

The sequence came from a woman aged 25 to 45 with Graves disease. The chain joins TRBV5-6 to TRBJ2-1, with D possibly TRBD2 on 6 matching bases. The sequences come from peripheral blood mononuclear cells (PBMCs), collected at new diagnosis, from a patient treated with antithyroid drugs. The DNA for the CDR3 is TGTGCCAGCAGCTTGGATGGGGGGAGCTCCTACAATGAGCAGTTCTTC. Encoded protein: CASSLDGGSSYNEQFF.